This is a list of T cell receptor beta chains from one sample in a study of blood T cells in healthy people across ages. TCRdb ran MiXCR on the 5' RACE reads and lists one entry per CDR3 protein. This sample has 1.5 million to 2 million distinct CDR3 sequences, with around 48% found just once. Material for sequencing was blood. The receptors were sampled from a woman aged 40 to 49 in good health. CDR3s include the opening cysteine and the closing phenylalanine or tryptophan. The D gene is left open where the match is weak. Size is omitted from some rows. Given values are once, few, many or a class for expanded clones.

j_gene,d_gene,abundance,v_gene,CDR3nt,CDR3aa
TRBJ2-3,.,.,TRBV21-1,TGTGCCAGCAGCAAGGGCCTCGGGTGGGGGATCACAGATACGCAGTATTTT,CASSKGLGWGITDTQYF
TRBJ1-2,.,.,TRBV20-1,TGCAGTGCTAGCCGGGGAACCTATGGCTACACCTTC,CSASRGTYGYTF
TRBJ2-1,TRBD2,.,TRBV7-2,TGTGCCAGCAGCCCTAGGGGCGGGGGGCAAGAGACCCAGTTCTTC,CASSPRGGGQETQFF
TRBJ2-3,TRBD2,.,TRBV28,TGTGCCAGCAGGCGACTAGCGGACCTCACAGATACGCAGTATTTT,CASRRLADLTDTQYF
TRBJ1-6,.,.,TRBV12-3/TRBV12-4,TGTGCCAGCAGTTTTGGGGGGCAATCACCCCTCCACTTT,CASSFGGQSPLHF
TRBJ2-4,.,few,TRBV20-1,TGCAGTGCACGGGGGACACACAAAAACATTCAGTACTTC,CSARGTHKNIQYF
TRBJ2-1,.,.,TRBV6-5,TGTGCCAGCAGTCGCGGGGGGACAGTATACAATGAGCAGTTCTTC,CASSRGGTVYNEQFF
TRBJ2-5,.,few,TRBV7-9,TGTGCCAGCAGCTTACAGCCGAAGACCCAGTACTTC,CASSLQPKTQYF
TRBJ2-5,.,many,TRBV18,TGTGCCAGCAGCCCGGGACGAATCCAAGAGACCCAGTACTTC,CASSPGRIQETQYF
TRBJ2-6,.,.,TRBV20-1,TGCAGTGCTCACCATGCCTCTGGGGCCAACGTCCTGACTTTC,CSAHHASGANVLTF
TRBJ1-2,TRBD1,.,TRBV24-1,TGTGCCACCAGTGATTCCAGGGGGGGGGCTCATGGCTACACCTTC,CATSDSRGGAHGYTF
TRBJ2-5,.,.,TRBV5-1,TGCGCCAGCAGCTTGGCCAAGGCGGGACAAATCTTCCAAGAGACCCAGTACTTC,CASSLAKAGQIFQETQYF
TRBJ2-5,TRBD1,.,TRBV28,TGTGCCAGCAGTTTATTGGACAGGAGTCAGGACGAGACCCAGTACTTC,CASSLLDRSQDETQYF
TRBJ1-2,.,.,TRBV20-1,TGCAGTGCTAGAGATAATTGGGGGGGCGGCTACACCTTC,CSARDNWGGGYTF
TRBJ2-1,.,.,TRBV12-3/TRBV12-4,TGTGCCAGCAGTTTAGCCGCTAGCTCGCGTGAGCAGTTCTTC,CASSLAASSREQFF
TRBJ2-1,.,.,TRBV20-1,TGCAGTGCTAGAACGGGGGCGAGCTCCTACAATGAGCAGTTCTTC,CSARTGASSYNEQFF
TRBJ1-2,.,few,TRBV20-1,TGCAGTGCTGATGGACACAACGTCGGCGGCTACACCTTC,CSADGHNVGGYTF